This T cell receptor (beta chain) was identified in a study of blood T cell repertoires in COVID-19. Participants' own reports of clinical history determined their cohort assignment. V shed 2 bases, J shed 7 bases, and the junction held 11 bases outside the gene matches. CDR1 is SGHDT and CDR2 is YYEEEE in the germline V gene. This CDR3 region has 15 residues. The assay was immunoSEQ multiplex PCR, and TCRdb's table has in-frame clones only and misses some. The profile shows about 280,000 clones, 90% of them singletons. The V gene is TRBV5-6, the J gene TRBJ1-2, with TRBD1 matching over 7 bases. The TCR sequence derives from a woman younger than 35 with acute COVID-19. Sequencing used PBMCs or T cells enriched from blood (not recorded which). The CDR3: CASSLKDRSLPGYTF. In nucleotides, the CDR3 is TGTGCCAGCAGCTTAAAGGACAGGTCCTTACCTGGCTACACCTTC. Full variable domain (outside the CDR3, taken from reference TRBV5-6 and TRBJ1-2): DAGVTQSPTHLIKTRGQQVTLRCSPKSGHDTVSWYQQALGQGPQFIFQYYEEEERQRGNFPDRFSGHQFPNYSSELNVNALLLGDSALYLCASSLKDRSLPGYTFGSGTRLTVV.